The 29 T cell receptor beta chains listed next were all sequenced from one sample in a study of cytomegalovirus exposure and HLA in healthy donors. The PCR employed 60 Vbeta primers together with 13 Jbeta primers. The data were produced by immunoSEQ multiplex PCR, yet TCRdb's version contains in-frame clones alone and is incomplete. The sample carries around 200,000 clones, around two thirds recorded once. What was sequenced was PBMCs. All receptors come from a man aged 40-49 years in good health and CMV-seronegative.

The CDR3 region has the DNA TGCGCCAGCAGCCCCACAGGGGGAACTAATGAAAAACTGTTTTTT. This encodes CASSPTGGTNEKLFF. The rearrangement joins TRBV5-1 to TRBJ1-4, with 8 bases lining up with TRBD1. Germline V gene sequence: CDR1 SGHRS, CDR2 YFSETQ. The CDR3 loop spans 15 amino acids. V was pared by 4 bases and J by 1 base, with 3 bases of the junction left unmatched. The full variable domain, with the rest looked up from reference TRBV5-1 and TRBJ1-4, is KAGVTQTPRYLIKTRGQQVTLSCSPISGHRSVSWYQQTPGQGLQFLFEYFSETQRNKGNFPGRFSGRQFSNSRSEMNVSTLELGDSALYLCASSPTGGTNEKLFFGSGTQLSVL.

This chain links TRBV7-3 with TRBJ2-6, with D possibly being TRBD2 (6 bases). V was pared by 5 bases and J by 2 bases, with 16 bases between. This CDR3 contains 17 residues. Germline-derived CDR1 and CDR2 are SGHTA and FQGTGA. The CDR3 DNA reads TGTGCCAGCAGCCCCGGAGGGTTCTCACCTGGGGCCAACGTCCTGACTTTC. Translated, it gives CASSPGGFSPGANVLTF.

This sequence joins TRBV2 and TRBJ1-6; TRBD1 is a possible D gene (5 bases). Per germline, CDR1 SNHLY and CDR2 FYNNEI. This CDR3 region has 16 residues. Trimming took off 7 bases at V and 3 bases at J, with 16 bases between the two ends. The CDR3 sequence: CASTVRATNYNSPLHF. The CDR3 nucleotides are TGTGCCAGCACTGTCAGGGCGACGAACTATAATTCACCCCTCCACTTT.

The CDR3 DNA reads as TGTGCCAGCAGTCGAGCTAGCGGGGGGGCCTCCGAGCAGTACTTC. It translates to CASSRASGGASEQYF. The rearrangement joins TRBV7-2 to TRBJ2-5; TRBD2 agrees at 12 bases. The tail of the sequence fits TRBJ2-7 better, so the J call may be wrong. The CDR3 spans 15 residues. Germline V gives CDR1 SGHTA, CDR2 FQGNSA.

This clone was recorded a few times. The rearrangement uses TRBV5-1 and TRBJ2-7, with 7 bases aligning to TRBD2. Trimming removed 4 bases from V and 3 bases from J; junction bases left unmatched: 13. The germline CDR1 and CDR2 sequences are SGHRS and YFSETQ. The length of the CDR3 is 16 residues. For the CDR3, the DNA is TGCGCCAGCAGCAGGGGCTCTAGCGGACCTCTCTACGAGCAGTACTTC. Its protein product is CASSRGSSGPLYEQYF.

This chain uses TRBV7-7 with TRBJ2-2, with a tentative D call TRBD2 (5 bases). Germline V CDR1 and CDR2: SSHAT, FNYEAQ (reference sequence). The CDR3 sequence is 16 residues long. The ends were cut back, 5 bases at V and 0 bases at J, with 13 bases in the middle. CDR3: CASSPISEANTGELFF. The CDR3 DNA reads TGTGCCAGCAGCCCCATTAGCGAGGCGAACACCGGGGAGCTGTTTTTT.

The chain has TRBV27 and TRBJ2-3, with TRBD2 identical over 7 bases. The CDR3 covers 13 residues. V gave up 10 bases and J gave up 6 bases; unmatched junction bases: 10. The V gene's germline CDR1 is MNHEY and CDR2 SMNVEV (reference sequence). CDR3 sequence reads: CATRRGSGDTQYF. The CDR3 DNA reads TGTGCCACCAGGCGGGGGTCGGGGGATACGCAGTATTTT.

This sequence joins TRBV19 and TRBJ2-1, with TRBD2 matching over 10 bases. This CDR3 is 16 amino acids long. After removal of 3 bases from V and 9 bases from J, the junction contained 11 bases not matched to a gene. CDR1 and CDR2 from the germline V gene are LNHDA and SQIVND (reference sequence). The CDR3, as DNA: TGTGCCAGTAGTATTTTCGGGGGACTAGCGCTACGTGAGCAGTTCTTC. Residues: CASSIFGGLALREQFF.

This chain connects TRBV6-1 to TRBJ2-1; maybe TRBD2 (6 bases). Deletions cut 2 bases from V and 1 base from J, with 21 bases between. The germline CDR1 and CDR2 sequences are MNHNS and SASEGT. CDR3 size: 19 residues. The CDR3 sequence is CASSEPTGGSLYSYNEQFF. Written as DNA, the CDR3 is TGTGCCAGCAGTGAACCAACAGGAGGGTCCCTATATTCCTACAATGAGCAGTTCTTC.

This clone was detected a few times. The chain is built from TRBV18 and TRBJ2-5; TRBD2 might be the D (5 bases). Trimming shortened V by 3 bases and J by 2 bases, and 16 bases separated the two germline ends. The CDR3 is 16 amino acids. Germline-derived CDR1 and CDR2 are KGHSH and LQKENI. The CDR3 DNA reads as TGTGCCAGCTCACCTCCTACAGCGGCACAACAAGAGACCCAGTACTTC. Translated, it gives CASSPPTAAQQETQYF.

This clone has more than one count but fewer than ten. V usage is TRBV11-2 and J usage is TRBJ1-1, with D unresolved. V lost 2 bases and J 0 bases, leaving 7 bases between the germline ends. CDR1 and CDR2 (germline): SGHAT, FQNNGV. There are 14 residues in the CDR3. In DNA form, the CDR3 reads TGTGCCAGCAGCTTAAGCATTATGAACACTGAAGCTTTCTTT. Translation: CASSLSIMNTEAFF.

In DNA, the CDR3 is TGTGCCAGCAGCAACGCTCCGCGTAAACGGCAAGAGACCCAGTACTTC. It is translated as CASSNAPRKRQETQYF. The V gene is TRBV14, the J gene TRBJ2-5; D is uncertain. The CDR3 consists of 16 residues. Per germline, CDR1 SGHDN and CDR2 FVKESK. Deletions cut 5 bases from V and 2 bases from J, with 18 bases between.

The chain is built from TRBV7-9 and TRBJ1-4, with D possibly TRBD1 on 5 matching bases. This CDR3 has 13 amino acids. The germline CDR1 and CDR2 sequences are SEHNR and FQNEAQ (reference sequence). The V and J ends lost 5 bases and 7 bases respectively, with 11 bases between them. DNA for the CDR3: TGTGCCAGCAGCCAAGGGGTTTCTGAAAAACTGTTTTTT. Translated: CASSQGVSEKLFF.

The J gene is TRBJ2-5, the V gene TRBV6-1; D remains unclear. Germline CDR1 and CDR2: MNHNS and SASEGT. The CDR3 has 16 residues. Trimming removed 1 base at V and 0 bases at J, with 12 bases between. CDR3 region: CASSEGEVWYQETQYF. The CDR3 DNA reads TGTGCCAGCAGTGAAGGTGAGGTATGGTACCAAGAGACCCAGTACTTC.

The rearrangement uses TRBV4-1 and TRBJ2-3; TRBD2 might be the D (6 bases). The CDR3 has 13 amino acids. Trimming removed 6 bases at V and 5 bases at J, with 12 bases between. The germline gives CDR1 MGHRA, CDR2 YSYEKL. The chain's CDR3 is CASRPIAVDTQYF. The CDR3 DNA follows: TGCGCCAGCAGGCCCATAGCGGTAGATACGCAGTATTTT.

The chain uses TRBV14 and TRBJ1-1; maybe TRBD1 (5 bases). CDR1 and CDR2 from the germline V gene are SGHDN and FVKESK. Trimming pared 6 bases from V and 7 bases from J, leaving 12 bases between. The CDR3 totals 12 residues. The CDR3 is CASRPGWGEAFF. The CDR3 DNA reads as TGTGCCAGCAGACCAGGGTGGGGTGAAGCTTTCTTT. The full variable domain, with the rest looked up from reference TRBV14 and TRBJ1-1, is EAGVTQFPSHSVIEKGQTVTLRCDPISGHDNLYWYRRVMGKEIKFLLHFVKESKQDESGMPNNRFLAERTGGTYSTLKVQPAELEDSGVYFCASRPGWGEAFFGQGTRLTVV.

The V call is TRBV5-4, the J call TRBJ2-1, with D tentatively TRBD1 (6 bases). V was cut by 3 bases and J by 5 bases, with 15 bases left in between. This CDR3 has 15 amino acids. Looked up from germline, CDR1 is SGHNT and CDR2 is YYREEE (reference sequence). The CDR3 DNA reads TGTGCCAGCAGCTATGGTCCCAGGGGCGACAATGAGCAGTTCTTC. It encodes CASSYGPRGDNEQFF.

V usage is TRBV11-2 and J usage is TRBJ1-2; 7 bases fit TRBD1. Germline V gives CDR1 SGHAT, CDR2 FQNNGV. J was trimmed by 4 bases and V by 4 bases; bases with no gene match: 6. The CDR3 length is 14 residues. CDR3 sequence: CASSSQTGSYGYTF. The DNA of the CDR3 is TGTGCCAGCAGCTCGCAGACAGGGAGCTATGGCTACACCTTC.

Remarks on this clone: Other DNA sequences in the same sample also yield this CDR3. The chain employs TRBV19 and TRBJ1-3, with D tentatively TRBD1 (5 bases). V was clipped by 3 bases and J by 3 bases, with 9 bases between them. This CDR3 has 14 residues. Germline lookup yields CDR1 LNHDA and CDR2 SQIVND (reference sequence). In nucleotides, the CDR3 is TGTGCCAGTAGTATTGGGCAGGGTGGAAACACCATATATTTT. This sequence encodes CASSIGQGGNTIYF.

The chain recombines TRBV5-1 with TRBJ2-1; D possibly corresponds to TRBD1 (6 bases). Per the germline V gene, CDR1 is SGHRS and CDR2 is YFSETQ. V lost 2 bases and J 4 bases, leaving 13 bases between the germline ends. The CDR3 extends over 15 amino acids. DNA of the CDR3: TGCGCCAGCAGCTTCTTGGCAGGGGCATACAATGAGCAGTTCTTC. Amino acids: CASSFLAGAYNEQFF.

This chain uses TRBV5-1 with TRBJ2-5; 8 positions match TRBD1. Germline CDR1 and CDR2: SGHRS and YFSETQ. With V trimmed by 4 bases and J by 2 bases, 7 bases remained unmatched. This CDR3 spans 15 amino acids. CDR3 coding DNA: TGCGCCAGCAGCCAAGGGACAGGAAGACAAGAGACCCAGTACTTC. It specifies CASSQGTGRQETQYF.

This clone has a handful of counts. The gene calls are TRBV10-3 and TRBJ2-1; 13 nucleotides align to TRBD2. Per germline, CDR1 ENHRY and CDR2 SYGVKD. V shed 6 bases and J 9 bases; nucleotides not matched to a gene: 2. The CDR3 consists of 13 residues. The CDR3 bases are TGTGCCATCAGACTAGCGGGAGGGGTTGAGCAGTTCTTC. As protein: CAIRLAGGVEQFF.

The V call is TRBV27, the J call TRBJ2-3; possible D gene TRBD2, 6 bases. Germline V gene sequence: CDR1 MNHEY, CDR2 SMNVEV (reference sequence). This CDR3 has 17 amino acids. The germline V and J ends were trimmed by 5 bases and 1 base, with 19 bases remaining between them. CDR3 residues: CASSKLLAGSGTDTQYF. In DNA form, the CDR3 reads TGTGCCAGCAGTAAACTCCTAGCCGGGAGCGGCACAGATACGCAGTATTTT.

As for this clone: The germline gene is not matched at one end of the junction; a read error may be the cause. V is TRBV2 and J is TRBJ2-1; weak D call: TRBD2 (5 bases). The CDR3 length is 15 residues. Germline lookup yields CDR1 SNHLY and CDR2 FYNNEI. The CDR3 DNA follows: TGTGTCAGCAGTCGTGGACCTGGAGGCTACAATGAGCAGTTCTTC. Translated: CVSSRGPGGYNEQFF. The variable domain in full, completed from reference TRBV2 and TRBJ2-1, reads EPEVTQTPSHQVTQMGQEVILRCVPISNHLYFYWYRQILGQKVEFLVSFYNNEISEKSEIFDDQFSVERPDGSNFTLKIRSTKLEDSAMYFCVSSRGPGGYNEQFFGPGTRLTVL.

The genes are TRBV6-1 and TRBJ2-3, with 8 positions matching TRBD2. This CDR3 contains 17 residues. CDR1 is MNHNS, CDR2 SASEGT, per germline. V lost 4 bases, J lost 0 bases, and 9 bases stayed unmatched. In DNA form, the CDR3 reads TGTGCCAGCAGTGCCAGGACTAGCCCTGTGAGCACAGATACGCAGTATTTT. This translates into CASSARTSPVSTDTQYF.

This clone was counted a few times. V and J are TRBV18 and TRBJ1-1, with TRBD1 matching 8 bases. V lost 4 bases to trimming and J lost 4 bases; unmatched junction nucleotides: 8. There are 15 residues in the CDR3. The germline V gene has CDR1 KGHSH and CDR2 LQKENI. This chain's CDR3 is CASSLQQGVSTEAFF. In DNA, the CDR3 is TGTGCCAGCTCACTGCAACAGGGGGTTAGCACTGAAGCTTTCTTT.

This clone appeared a single time. This sequence joins TRBV19 and TRBJ2-2, with D hard to call. The CDR3 sequence is 14 residues long. The germline gives CDR1 LNHDA, CDR2 SQIVND (reference sequence). Between the trimmed V and J ends, which lost 3 bases and 7 bases, there was a span of 12 bases. The CDR3 bases are TGTGCCAGTAGTATGATGGCGGCCGGCGGGGAGCTGTTTTTT. It specifies CASSMMAAGGELFF.

The gene calls are TRBV12-5 and TRBJ2-4; 7 nucleotides line up with TRBD1. The J segment lost 8 bases and the V segment lost 6 bases, leaving 10 bases of the junction unmatched. The CDR3 covers 14 residues. Germline loops: CDR1 LGHNT, CDR2 FRNRAP. CDR3: CASGPGTARDIQYF. In DNA, the CDR3 is TGTGCTAGTGGCCCCGGGACAGCGAGGGACATTCAGTACTTC.

This chain links TRBV19 with TRBJ1-6; D remains unclear. V was pared by 1 base and J by 7 bases, with 8 bases between. The CDR3 covers 14 residues. Germline loops: CDR1 LNHDA, CDR2 SQIVND (reference sequence). The CDR3 region has the DNA TGTGCCAGTAGTATAGCAGTCTTGAATTCACCCCTCCACTTT. It translates to CASSIAVLNSPLHF.